Following are 15 T cell receptor beta chains from one sample sequenced in a study of blood T cell repertoires in COVID-19. Assay: immunoSEQ multiplex PCR; the TCRdb copy retains only in-frame clones and omits some. Of under 200,000 clones listed, around 90% were seen once; the top ten hold approximately 8%. The sequenced sample consisted of PBMCs or T cells enriched from blood (not recorded which). The receptors shown here come from a woman aged 18 to 35 who had recovered from COVID-19.

This rearrangement joins TRBV28 to TRBJ1-2; D not certain. Germline lookup yields CDR1 MDHEN and CDR2 SYDVKM. The CDR3 consists of 13 residues. Trimming removed 2 bases from V and 4 bases from J, with 8 bases in between. Written as DNA, the CDR3 is TGTGCCAGCAGTTTACAGGAAACCTATGGCTACACCTTC. Protein product: CASSLQETYGYTF.

The V call is TRBV27, the J call TRBJ1-4; possible D gene TRBD1, 5 bases. In germline, CDR1 is MNHEY, CDR2 SMNVEV (reference sequence). This CDR3 has 13 amino acids. The germline V and J ends were trimmed by 6 bases and 7 bases, with 12 bases remaining between them. The CDR3 nucleotides are TGTGCCAGCAGCCCGGGGGGTGGTGAAAAACTGTTTTTT. This encodes CASSPGGGEKLFF.

The chain links TRBV29-1 to TRBJ2-2; D not resolved. The CDR3 consists of 12 residues. Germline V gene sequence: CDR1 SQVTM, CDR2 ANQGSEA. V dropped 7 bases and J dropped 4 bases, with 10 bases sitting between them. As DNA, the CDR3 is TGCAGCGAACGAGGAGTCACCGGGGAGCTGTTTTTT. Amino acid sequence: CSERGVTGELFF.

This clone was picked up one time. The gene calls are TRBV5-6 and TRBJ1-4; 10 nucleotides agree with TRBD1. The V and J ends lost 3 bases and 3 bases, in that order; junction bases with no gene match: 2. This CDR3 spans 15 amino acids. Germline CDR1 and CDR2: SGHDT and YYEEEE. The CDR3 reads CASSWGTGANEKLFF. The CDR3 nucleotides are TGTGCCAGCAGCTGGGGGACAGGGGCTAATGAAAAACTGTTTTTT.

This chain connects TRBV28 to TRBJ1-6; D is possibly TRBD1 (6 bases). The V gene lost 7 bases and the J gene lost 1 base, with 11 bases spanning the gap. The CDR3 covers 15 residues. Looked up from germline, CDR1 is MDHEN and CDR2 is SYDVKM. CDR3 coding DNA: TGTGCCAGCATCCCACAGGGTTCCTATAATTCACCCCTCCACTTT. Protein product: CASIPQGSYNSPLHF.

This chain uses TRBV7-2 with TRBJ2-7, with a tentative D call TRBD1 (6 bases). V lost 4 bases to trimming and J lost 5 bases, with 12 bases between them. Germline V gene lookup returns CDR1 SGHTA and CDR2 FQGNSA. The CDR3 spans 13 residues. CDR3 loop: CASSSRGSHEQYF. The CDR3 DNA is TGTGCCAGCAGCTCCAGGGGATCCCACGAGCAGTACTTC.

CDR3 in amino acids: CASSETSGGGETQYF. CDR3 bases: TGTGCCAGCAGTGAAACTAGCGGGGGGGGAGAGACCCAGTACTTC. The chain employs TRBV6-1 and TRBJ2-5; 13 bases map to TRBD2. The germline V gene encodes CDR1 MNHNS and CDR2 SASEGT. The CDR3 runs to 15 residues. J lost 4 bases, V lost 2 bases, and 1 base had no gene match.

The chain recombines TRBV6-1 with TRBJ1-2; possible D gene TRBD1, 5 bases. The CDR3 has 14 amino acids. Trimming shortened V by 3 bases and J by 8 bases, and 16 bases separated the two germline ends. Germline CDR1 reads MNHNS; CDR2 reads SASEGT. The CDR3 DNA follows: TGTGCCAGCAGTGAGGGGGAGGTGGCGGGAGGCTACACCTTC. Its translation: CASSEGEVAGGYTF.

The chain has TRBV6-5 and TRBJ1-1; possibly TRBD1 for D (5 bases). The germline V and J ends were trimmed by 7 bases and 4 bases, with 13 bases remaining between them. The CDR3 spans 13 residues. Germline assignment: CDR1 MNHEY and CDR2 SVGAGI. CDR3 DNA: TGTGCCAGCACTTTTGGGGGGAGCACTGAAGCTTTCTTT. Its protein product is CASTFGGSTEAFF.

This clone was seen only a few times. This chain joins TRBV9 and TRBJ2-7, with TRBD1 matching 9 bases. Germline CDR1 and CDR2: SGDLS and YYNGEE. This CDR3 has 16 amino acids. J was trimmed by 4 bases and V by 4 bases; bases with no gene match: 12. CDR3 sequence (DNA): TGTGCCAGCAGCCAAGACAGGGGGGGAACCTTTTACGAGCAGTACTTC. This codes for CASSQDRGGTFYEQYF.

The chain recombines TRBV24-1 with TRBJ2-2, with TRBD2 matching 10 bases. CDR3 length: 17 residues. V lost 0 bases to trimming and J lost 1 base; unmatched junction nucleotides: 1. The germline V gene has CDR1 KGHDR and CDR2 SFDVKD. CDR3 in amino acids: CATSDLRTSGNTGELFF. The CDR3 bases are TGTGCCACCAGTGATTTGAGGACTAGCGGGAACACCGGGGAGCTGTTTTTT.

The V gene is TRBV3-1 (or the pseudogene TRBV3-2), the J gene TRBJ2-2, with D perhaps matching TRBD2 (6 bases). Germline CDR1 is LGHDT and CDR2 is YNNKEL (reference sequence). V was cut by 4 bases and J by 1 base, with 13 bases left in between. The CDR3 extends over 16 amino acids. CDR3 loop: CASSPHGGLNTGELFF. The CDR3 nucleotides are TGTGCCAGCAGCCCACACGGGGGACTGAACACCGGGGAGCTGTTTTTT.

CDR3 DNA sequence: TGCGCCAGCAGCCAAGCTCACGGACAGGGCTACGAGCAGTACTTC. Protein sequence: CASSQAHGQGYEQYF. The chain links TRBV4-1 to TRBJ2-7; 8 bases align to TRBD1. The CDR3 totals 15 residues. V lost 1 base to trimming and J lost 3 bases; unmatched junction nucleotides: 5. From germline, CDR1 is MGHRA and CDR2 YSYEKL.

The DNA for the CDR3 is TGTGCCAGCAGCTTAATCAGGGGAAGAACCGGGGAGCTGTTTTTT. Translated, it gives CASSLIRGRTGELFF. The chain combines TRBV11-2 with TRBJ2-2; a possible D gene is TRBD1 (6 bases). CDR1 and CDR2 (germline): SGHAT, FQNNGV. This CDR3 is 15 amino acids long. V was trimmed by 2 bases and J by 5 bases, leaving 12 bases between them. The full variable domain, rest sourced from reference TRBV11-2 and TRBJ2-2, is EAGVAQSPRYKIIEKRQSVAFWCNPISGHATLYWYQQILGQGPKLLIQFQNNGVVDDSQLPKDRFSAERLKGVDSTLKIQPAKLEDSAVYLCASSLIRGRTGELFFGEGSRLTVL.

The J gene is TRBJ2-2, the V gene TRBV7-6; 13 bases are a match to TRBD2. Germline CDR1 reads SGHVS; CDR2 reads FNYEAQ. CDR3 length: 18 residues. Trimming cost V 2 bases and J 4 bases; bases outside gene matches: 7. As DNA, the CDR3 is TGTGCCAGCAGCTTAAAAACTAGCGGGGGGGGACTCACCGGGGAGCTGTTTTTT. It codes for CASSLKTSGGGLTGELFF.